This T cell receptor beta chain originates from a study of a mutant IDH1 vaccine in newly diagnosed glioma (dated by TCRdb to the early 2020s). About the study as a whole: Patients were given eight vaccinations, in weeks 1, 3, 5, 7, 11, 15, 19 and 23, which matched visits V03 through V10. Vaccination was initiated 4-6 weeks after radiotherapy alone, or concurrently with temozolomide cycles in the chemotherapy-containing groups. Of the approximately 35 treated patients, approximately 62% were male and around 40% were female, and the mean age was 40.4 years. Before enrollment, patients had received standard therapy of radiotherapy alone, temozolomide alone, or radiochemotherapy with temozolomide; most received the combination. Peripheral blood was drawn at six visits: V03 (baseline), V05, V07, V10, V12 and V13. For exploratory analyses, longitudinal TCRB deep sequencing was carried out in around 26 treated patients wherever samples were available.

According to the study, the label for this sample's time point signals: week 5, during vaccination. Each vaccine dose was 300 ug of a 20-mer mutant IDH1 peptide in Montanide, given subcutaneously with topical imiquimod. The donors had newly diagnosed IDH1-mutant astrocytomas of WHO grade 3 or 4 that showed loss of nuclear ATRX. The samples were drawn from NOA16, a multicentre, single-arm, open-label phase I trial in Germany that tested a mutant IDH1 peptide vaccine in humans for the first time. Genomic DNA for TCRB sequencing was extracted from EDTA blood using the DNeasy Blood and Tissue Kit. Points on this clone: It lacks a known antigen. Nothing much larger sits one base from this clone, and base qualities are not available.

Receptor libraries were prepared by the immunoSEQ multiplex PCR assay. Rearranged TCR beta chain sequences were amplified using the hsTCRB Kit according to the manufacturer's protocol. An Illumina MiSeq was used to sequence the TCRB libraries. On the authors' methods: The kit vendor's proprietary platform handled demultiplexing, trimming and gene mapping. The clones in this table, taken by TCRdb from immuneACCESS, are in-frame only. Not every clone is retained; where verified, under half of the shortfall comes from an unresolved V gene, and the cause of the rest is unknown. V, J and clone size are taken as reported in that table, and D and trimming were inferred from the DNA itself. The sample table shows roughly 62,000 clones, and about 81% are seen once. Around 7.4% of the sample rests with the top ten. The CDR3 runs 13 residues from the cysteine to the phenylalanine. Solely the CDR3 DNA is kept, with 39 bases framed from the first base. CDR1 and CDR2, looked up from the germline V gene, are MDHEN and SYDVKM. At the junction V is shortened by 3 bases and J by 2 bases, with 7 bases in between.

The paper's findings and limits, for the study overall: The authors stated that sample limitations prevented analyses of patient blood samples from being reproduced. Pseudoprogression seemed to be unrelated to changes in the top peripheral T cell clonotypes found by TCRB sequencing. PBMC samples for TCRB deep sequencing were selected based on availability. Immune responses induced by the vaccine were seen in over 90% of patients across multiple MHC alleles.

The sequence joins TRBV28 to TRBJ1-1; the D segment cannot be called with confidence. The sequence was obtained from a woman aged 50 to 60 with glioma. Material: PBMCs, obtained from a glioma patient whose treatment included an IDH1 peptide vaccine. The CDR3 region: CASSFPDNTEAFF. The sequenced DNA: TGTGCCAGCAGTTTCCCGGACAACACTGAAGCTTTCTTT.